The 14 T cell receptor beta chains listed next were all sequenced from one sample in a study of early T cells in non-severe SARS-CoV-2 infection. A single record per CDR3 protein comes from TCRdb applying MiXCR to the 5' RACE reads. The sample includes about 58,000 distinct CDR3 sequences, roughly 13% of them seen just once. Specimen: whole blood. The origin of the receptors is an adult who was a healthcare worker with PCR-confirmed SARS-CoV-2 infection or an uninfected control (not recorded which).

This clonotype was detected ten times or more. The V call is TRBV7-6, the J call TRBJ2-5; D not resolved. The V and J ends lost 5 bases and 1 base respectively, with 2 bases between them. Germline CDR1 SGHVS, CDR2 FNYEAQ. CDR3 length: 11 amino acids. The CDR3: CASSIQETQYF. Written as DNA, the CDR3 is TGTGCCAGCAGCATCCAAGAGACCCAGTACTTC.

V and J are TRBV21-1 and TRBJ2-6; the table's TRBD2 call for D was not verified on the DNA. TRBV21-1 is given as a pseudogene. The CDR3 has 16 amino acids. In nucleotides, the CDR3 is TGTGCCAGCAGCAAAGACACGGAGGGAGGGGCCAACGTCCTGACTTTC. Residues: CASSKDTEGGANVLTF.

V gene TRBV4-2 combines with J gene TRBJ2-7; D is undetermined. Germline values: CDR1 LGHNA, CDR2 YNFKEQ. The V and J ends lost 1 base and 0 bases respectively, with 7 bases between them. The CDR3 is 14 amino acids. CDR3 bases: TGTGCCAGCAGCCAAGCTGCCTACTCCTACGAGCAGTACTTC. Residues: CASSQAAYSYEQYF.

Comment on this clonotype: Just one base apart from a much larger clone, this may be a read error. Without the conserved terminal phenylalanine or tryptophan, this CDR3 likely stems from a read error. The rearrangement joins TRBV4-1 to TRBJ2-3; TRBD2 matches 11 bases. The germline V gene encodes CDR1 MGHRA and CDR2 YSYEKL. V lost 0 bases to trimming and J lost 4 bases; unmatched junction nucleotides: 9. This CDR3 spans 18 amino acids. The CDR3 coding sequence is TGCGCCAGCAGCCAAGAGCGCAAGACTAGCGGGGTATCAGATACGCAGTATATT. Its protein product is CASSQERKTSGVSDTQYI.

The rearrangement joins TRBV19 to TRBJ2-3, with TRBD2 as a possible D gene (6 bases). The V and J ends lost 3 bases and 2 bases respectively, with 15 bases between them. This CDR3 region has 16 residues. The V gene's germline CDR1 is LNHDA and CDR2 SQIVND (reference sequence). CDR3 amino acids: CASSIGRGGVTDTQYF. The CDR3 DNA is TGTGCCAGTAGTATTGGCCGAGGAGGGGTCACAGATACGCAGTATTTT. Looking up the rest from reference TRBV19 and TRBJ2-3 gives the full variable domain: DGGITQSPKYLFRKEGQNVTLSCEQNLNHDAMYWYRQDPGQGLRLIYYSQIVNDFQKGDIAEGYSVSREKKESFPLTVTSAQKNPTAFYLCASSIGRGGVTDTQYFGPGTRLTVL.

This clonotype appeared a few times. The rearrangement uses TRBV9 and TRBJ1-1, with a weak D call TRBD1 (5 bases). From germline, CDR1 is SGDLS and CDR2 YYNGEE. Trimming removed 3 bases from V and 4 bases from J, with 13 bases in between. This CDR3 is built from 14 residues. The CDR3 loop is CASSGPIGVTEAFF. The CDR3 DNA sequence: TGTGCCAGCAGCGGACCCATAGGGGTCACTGAAGCTTTCTTT. Together with reference TRBV9 and TRBJ1-1, the CDR3 gives the full variable domain: DSGVTQTPKHLITATGQRVTLRCSPRSGDLSVYWYQQSLDQGLQFLIQYYNGEERAKGNILERFSAQQFPDLHSELNLSSLELGDSALYFCASSGPIGVTEAFFGQGTRLTVV.

This clonotype was found many times. This CDR3 is CSVGRQKGWEQYF. DNA of the CDR3: TGCAGTGTTGGCCGACAAAAGGGTTGGGAGCAGTACTTC. This chain connects TRBV20-1 to TRBJ2-7; D call uncertain. CDR1 is DFQATT and CDR2 is SNEGSKA in the germline V gene (reference sequence). V lost 7 bases, J lost 7 bases, and 20 bases lay in between. CDR3 length: 13 residues.

V and J are TRBV6-6 and TRBJ2-6; TRBD2 aligns across 8 bases. Germline V CDR1 and CDR2: MNHNY, SVGAGI (reference sequence). The CDR3 spans 17 residues. Trimming at V came to 0 bases and at J to 2 bases, leaving 3 bases not matched to a gene. CDR3 nucleotide sequence: TGTGCCAGCAGTTACTCGATCGGGGGGGCTGGGGCCAACGTCCTGACTTTC. This sequence encodes CASSYSIGGAGANVLTF.

This chain links TRBV29-1 with TRBJ2-5; D remains ambiguous. Germline lookup yields CDR1 SQVTM and CDR2 ANQGSEA. CDR3 length: 12 amino acids. V lost 4 bases and J 3 bases, leaving 9 bases between the germline ends. The CDR3 reads CSVGERKETQYF. The CDR3 bases are TGCAGCGTTGGGGAACGCAAAGAGACCCAGTACTTC.

This sequence joins TRBV7-2 and TRBJ2-7; D ambiguous. The CDR3 contains 14 residues. Trimming removed 4 bases from V and 6 bases from J, with 16 bases in between. Germline lookup yields CDR1 SGHTA and CDR2 FQGNSA. CDR3 region: CASSSITPWGEQYF. The CDR3 coding sequence is TGTGCCAGCAGCTCCATCACCCCGTGGGGCGAGCAGTACTTC.

In its sample, this clonotype was seen many times. This chain connects TRBV6-5 to TRBJ2-6, with a possible D match to TRBD2 (6 bases). The CDR3 is made up of 17 amino acids. Between the trimmed V and J ends, which lost 2 bases and 1 base, there was a span of 12 bases. Per the germline V gene, CDR1 is MNHEY and CDR2 is SVGAGI. CDR3: CASSYKGRTSGANVLTF. The CDR3 DNA sequence: TGTGCCAGCAGTTACAAGGGGAGGACGTCTGGGGCCAACGTCCTGACTTTC.

This clonotype was picked up a small number of times. The chain links TRBV7-6 to TRBJ2-7, with 8 bases identical to TRBD1. V trimming: 2 bases; J trimming: 4 bases; junction bases outside the gene matches: 7. CDR1 SGHVS and CDR2 FNYEAQ come from the germline V gene. The CDR3 sequence is 15 residues long. CDR3 amino acids: CASSLWGRGQYEQYF. DNA of the CDR3: TGTGCCAGCAGCTTATGGGGCAGGGGGCAGTACGAGCAGTACTTC. Full variable domain (outside the CDR3, taken from reference TRBV7-6 and TRBJ2-7): GAGVSQSPRYKVTKRGQDVALRCDPISGHVSLYWYRQALGQGPEFLTYFNYEAQQDKSGLPNDRFSAERPEGSISTLTIQRTEQRDSAMYRCASSLWGRGQYEQYFGPGTRLTVT.

In its sample, this clonotype was seen many times. V usage is TRBV7-6 and J usage is TRBJ2-3; D unresolved. This CDR3 is built from 14 residues. V was pared by 4 bases and J by 1 base, with 9 bases between. Per the germline V gene, CDR1 is SGHVS and CDR2 is FNYEAQ. CDR3 loop: CASSSILRTDTQYF. The CDR3 DNA reads as TGTGCCAGCAGCTCCATACTACGCACAGATACGCAGTATTTT. The full variable domain, its missing parts supplied by reference TRBV7-6 and TRBJ2-3, is GAGVSQSPRYKVTKRGQDVALRCDPISGHVSLYWYRQALGQGPEFLTYFNYEAQQDKSGLPNDRFSAERPEGSISTLTIQRTEQRDSAMYRCASSSILRTDTQYFGPGTRLTVL.

Note on this clonotype: A much larger clone lies one base from this, so it may be a read error. The chain employs TRBV29-1 and TRBJ1-1; D is unclear. CDR3 size: 14 residues. Per the germline V gene, CDR1 is SQVTM and CDR2 is ANQGSEA. V dropped 0 bases and J dropped 7 bases, with 15 bases sitting between them. The CDR3 loop reads CSVEELTPLGEAFF. CDR3 coding DNA: TGCAGCGTTGAAGAACTTACGCCTCTGGGTGAAGCTTTCTTT.